This T cell receptor (beta chain) comes out of a study of CD8 T cells in ankylosing spondylitis (dated by TCRdb to about 2017). Background on the whole study: The study profiled T cell receptor beta repertoires in healthy donors and ankylosing spondylitis patients to find disease-linked TCR variants. The full study cohort was made up of approximately 24 ankylosing spondylitis patients and about a hundred healthy donors. Samples of peripheral blood were taken, and for ankylosing spondylitis patients, synovial fluid was collected as well.

The sequencing machine was an Illumina HiSeq 2500. Quantitative 5'-RACE with molecular barcodes was used to prepare TCR beta libraries. As for how the authors treated the data: To identify disease-linked TCR variants, a new computational method was used, one built on a probabilistic model of VDJ rearrangement. TCRdb reprocessing: public reads trimmed at Q25 with fastp, clones called with MiXCR, in-frame beta chains kept. Here each entry gathers all rows of one CDR3 protein and keeps the most common genes and DNA. The V and J calls and clone size are TCRdb's, not the authors'. The sample contains 380,000 or so distinct CDR3 sequences, about 20% of them found a single time. The biggest ten clones account for around 13% of the sample. In the germline V gene, CDR1 corresponds to SGHDT and CDR2 to YYEEEE. Cut back by 0 bases and 1 base, the V and J ends lie 10 bases apart. Reading from cysteine to phenylalanine, the CDR3 counts 15 amino acids. Just the 45-base CDR3 DNA is kept, in frame starting at base 1.

Findings and caveats that apply to the study as a whole: In peripheral blood, the disease-linked clones were found at relatively low frequencies and had a CD8+ phenotype. Blood from ankylosing spondylitis patients appeared to be characterized by a TCR beta motif made up of several highly homologous amino acid variants. Some of the motif variants had been reported before in the synovial fluid and blood of reactive arthritis patients, a finding that suggests common disease-initiation mechanisms. The disease-linked clones were reported as significantly enriched in matched synovial fluid samples from ankylosing spondylitis patients.

As concerns this clonotype: This clone's antigen is unknown. Per-base qualities were not stored, and no clone one base away is much larger.

This TCR was recovered from a male donor with ankylosing spondylitis or in good health (not recorded which). Recombination joined TRBV5-6 with TRBJ2-5, and TRBD2 may be the D gene, going by 6 matching bases. Material for sequencing was blood, either unsorted or a sorted T cell fraction (not recorded which). The CDR3 loop reads CASSLAAGSQETQYF. The nucleotides are TGTGCCAGCAGCTTGGCCGCGGGGTCCCAAGAGACCCAGTACTTC.